This T cell receptor (beta chain) was identified in a study of neurological immune-mediated disorders. This clonotype was found many times. The antigen is undetermined. The authors made cDNA by 5'RACE with 10-nucleotide random UMIs. TCRdb reanalysed the 5' RACE reads using MiXCR and keeps one entry per CDR3 protein. The sample holds fewer than 40,000 distinct CDR3 sequences, about 3.8% seen once. The sorted libraries involved the use of under 1.1 million CD4+ or CD8+ T cells. Study-level results: Across subjects, expanded clones had no CDR3 amino acid sequences in common, pointing to private repertoires in all groups.

This TCR was sampled from a woman between 40 and 55 years old in good health. Sequenced material: CD4+ T cells from blood.

CDR3: CASSLEGYRSYEQYF. The CDR3 region has the DNA TGTGCCAGCAGCTTAGAAGGTTACCGGTCCTACGAGCAGTACTTC. J is TRBJ2-7 and V is TRBV11-2; no reliable D call. Germline values: CDR1 SGHAT, CDR2 FQNNGV. This CDR3 is 15 amino acids long. The germline V and J ends were trimmed by 0 bases and 1 base, with 10 bases remaining between them.